This paragraph reports one T cell receptor (beta chain). What antigen it recognizes has not been identified. One base away there is no much larger clone; base qualities are not given. The data belong to a study of blood T cell repertoires in COVID-19 (TCRdb year 2020). At the level of the whole study: Collaborator samples came from the United States, Italy and Spain and covered acute and convalescent phases of COVID-19. The material from the prospective study consisted of cDNA or gDNA derived from T cells, B-cell-depleted T cells, or PBMCs. Deeply sampled blood TCRbeta repertoires from subjects exposed to, actively infected with, or recovered from COVID-19 were included in the dataset. The samples were drawn from the first 160 participants of the ongoing ImmuneRACE study and from 950 to 1,500 subjects provided by 6 global collaborators. The repertoires were released in a freely available public database intended as a resource for research on the immune response to SARS-CoV-2. Where available, HLA class I and class II types were obtained from metadata supplied by the sample provider rather than from assay-based typing. A de-identified subject ID, COVID-19 status, age in years and sex were almost always included in the sample metadata.

Participants in the prospective study were aged roughly 18 to 100 years, lived in some 24 United States geographic areas, and enrolled through a virtual design. In the prospective study, participants were assigned to cohorts based on the clinical history participants reported in a screening survey and a study questionnaire. ImmuneRACE Cohort 3 recovered participants were defined by two consecutive negative NP/OP PCR tests, healthcare professional clearance, or symptom resolution. Each participant in the prospective study had whole blood, serum and a nasopharyngeal or oropharyngeal swab collected by mobile phlebotomists. Prospective study participants could optionally give additional blood draws and questionnaires over an approximately 2-month period. Blood samples from the prospective study were shipped frozen or at room temperature prior to DNA extraction. TCRbeta CDR3 regions were amplified from genomic DNA by means of the immunoSEQ Assay, a bias-controlled multiplex PCR. The authors' pipeline ran thus. Within the assay, amplification of reference gene primers was used to estimate how many nucleated cells each sample contained. To quantify the absolute abundance of each unique TCRbeta CDR3 rearrangement, sequence reads were collapsed and filtered. For each sample, productive Simpson clonality was calculated as the square root of Simpson's diversity index over productive rearrangements. Drawn from immuneACCESS, this table holds only the in-frame rearrangements with V and J called that TCRdb kept. Clones are partly lost; checked studies trace under half to an unresolved V gene and leave the rest unexplained. V, J and clone size derive from that table, while D and trimming were established from the DNA sequence. For this sample there are approximately 290,000 clones; about nine tenths appear just once. Jointly, the top ten make up more than 0.95% of the sample.

What the work shows at the level of the full study, not this receptor alone: The quantity of clinical and demographic metadata differed by source and by participant and was supplied without curation.

Per the germline V gene, SGHAT is the CDR1 and FQNNGV is the CDR2. Ends trimmed: V by 5 bases, J by 4 bases; bases unmatched to a gene: 11. The CDR3 holds 16 amino acids from the cysteine to the phenylalanine. Only the CDR3 portion is preserved as DNA: 48 bases, with reading frame beginning at the first base. Source material: PBMCs or T cells enriched from blood (not recorded which). This TCR was sampled from a woman in her twenties or thirties who had recovered from COVID-19. The rearrangement joined TRBV11-2 to TRBJ1-2, with 9 bases matching TRBD1. The DNA sequence is as follows: TGTGCCAGCAGCCGGGACAGGGAAGGGGTGGGCTATGGCTACACCTTC. This codes for CASSRDREGVGYGYTF.